Listed below are T cell receptor beta chains from one sample, sequenced in a study of molecular identifiers for immune sequencing clone quantification. TCRdb independently ran MiXCR on the PCR reads; one entry per CDR3 protein. Here the sample spans around 460,000 distinct CDR3 sequences, over 20% being singletons. Material for sequencing was naive CD8+ T cells from blood, with Jurkat cell RNA spiked in. The receptors here all came from a human donor in good health. Some libraries in this study had Jurkat cell RNA spiked in. The CDR3 runs from the conserved cysteine through the conserved F or W. A D gene is named only where the DNA matches it firmly. Some rows have no size entry. The others give once, few or many, or a class for an expanded clone.

clone size	D gene	V gene	J gene	CDR3 DNA	CDR3 protein
many	TRBD2	TRBV28	TRBJ2-1	TGTGCCAGCAGTTTAACTAGCGGCCTTTACAATGAGCAGTTCTTC	CASSLTSGLYNEQFF
.	.	TRBV14	TRBJ1-2	TGTGCCAGCAGCCAAGATTGGGGTGACTATGGCTACACCTTC	CASSQDWGDYGYTF
many	TRBD1	TRBV5-1	TRBJ1-5	TGCGCCAGCAGCTTGGAGGCAGGGGGCTATCAGCCCCAGCATTTT	CASSLEAGGYQPQHF
few	.	TRBV24-1	TRBJ2-2	TGTGCCACCAGTGGACGGAAACCGAACACCGGGGAGCTGTTTTTT	CATSGRKPNTGELFF
many	TRBD2	TRBV6-6	TRBJ2-5	TGTGCCAGCAGTGCGCGGACTAGCTTGGAGACCCAGTACTTC	CASSARTSLETQYF
.	TRBD2	TRBV19	TRBJ2-1	TGTGCCAGTAGTATCGGACTAGCGGGAGGGCCGTACAATGAGCAGTTCTTC	CASSIGLAGGPYNEQFF
many	.	TRBV7-2	TRBJ2-7	TGTGCCAGCAGCATGTTCCAGGGCTACGAGCAGTACTTC	CASSMFQGYEQYF
.	.	TRBV20-1	TRBJ1-2	TGCAGTGCTAGAGTTCCGGTAACAGGTCCCCATAGGGGCTACACCTTC	CSARVPVTGPHRGYTF
.	.	TRBV6-4	TRBJ1-5	TGTGCCAGCGGGCAGGGACGGGTGAGCAATCAGCCCCAGCATTTT	CASGQGRVSNQPQHF
.	TRBD2	TRBV5-8	TRBJ2-7	TGTGCCAGCAGCCCCCTTCTAGCGGGTGTCTCCTACGAGCAGTACTTC	CASSPLLAGVSYEQYF
many	.	TRBV2	TRBJ1-5	TGTGCCAGCAGTGAAAGACAGGTAAAGCGCAATCAGCCCCAGCATTTT	CASSERQVKRNQPQHF
.	TRBD1	TRBV25-1	TRBJ1-4	TGTGCCAGCAGTGAATACTGGACAGGGGAACCCACAACTAATGAAAAACTGTTTTTT	CASSEYWTGEPTTNEKLFF
.	.	TRBV3-1	TRBJ2-7	TGTGCCAGCAGCCCCAATCTCCCCACAGGCTCCTACGAGCAGTACTTC	CASSPNLPTGSYEQYF
few	.	TRBV5-4	TRBJ2-7	TGTGCCTCAGTGGGGTCCTCCTACGAGCAGTACTTC	CASVGSSYEQYF
.	.	TRBV2	TRBJ2-3	TGTGCCAGCGGTGAACAGGCTAGCACAGATACGCAGTATTTT	CASGEQASTDTQYF
many	TRBD1	TRBV12-3/TRBV12-4	TRBJ2-1	TGTGCCAGCAGTCCCTCCCGGGACAGGGGTAGGAATGAGCAGTTCTTC	CASSPSRDRGRNEQFF
few	TRBD2	TRBV4-3	TRBJ2-3	TGCGCCAGCAGCCAAGATAGCGGGCCGCCAGTTCCTAGCACAGATACGCAGTATTTT	CASSQDSGPPVPSTDTQYF
.	TRBD1	TRBV4-1	TRBJ2-7	TGCGCCAGCAGCCCTTTCCGGGACAGGGTTAACCCGCGCTCCTACGAGCAGTACTTC	CASSPFRDRVNPRSYEQYF
many	.	TRBV15	TRBJ1-1	TGTGCCACCAGCAGCCGGGACCCCACTGAAGCTTTCTTT	CATSSRDPTEAFF
many	TRBD1	TRBV6-2/TRBV6-3	TRBJ1-5	TGTGCCAGCAGCGGCCTGACAGGGTATAATCAGCCCCAGCATTTT	CASSGLTGYNQPQHF
.	TRBD2	TRBV10-3	TRBJ2-7	TGTGCCATCAGTGACCTGGGAGGGACCTACGAGCAGTACTTC	CAISDLGGTYEQYF
.	.	TRBV4-1	TRBJ2-1	TGCGCCAGCAGCCAAGACCCAAGACTCTACAATGAGCAGTTCTTC	CASSQDPRLYNEQFF
few	TRBD1	TRBV6-2/TRBV6-3	TRBJ2-7	TGTGCCAGCAGTTACTCAATTCGGACAGGCCCTTACTACGAGCAGTACTTC	CASSYSIRTGPYYEQYF
many	.	TRBV3-1	TRBJ1-1	TGTGCCAGCAGCCTAAGTGCCTGGTCGGACACTGAAGCTTTCTTT	CASSLSAWSDTEAFF
few	.	TRBV4-1	TRBJ2-1	TGCGCCAGCAGCCAACCCCCGGAAGGTGATTCCTACAATGAGCAGTTCTTC	CASSQPPEGDSYNEQFF
many	.	TRBV4-3	TRBJ2-7	TGCGCCAGCAGCCAAGATTGGGCAGGGGTCTCCTACGAGCAGTACTTC	CASSQDWAGVSYEQYF
few	TRBD2	TRBV10-3	TRBJ2-3	TGTGCCATCAGTGAGTCTCTTCTTACTAGCGGGTCCGCAGATACGCAGTATTTT	CAISESLLTSGSADTQYF
.	.	TRBV4-1	TRBJ2-2	TGCGCCAGCAGTGTTACGAGCGCGAACACCGGGGAGCTGTTTTTT	CASSVTSANTGELFF
.	.	TRBV20-1	TRBJ1-4	TGCAGTGCTAGAGATCAGGAGGCTGTAGTAACTAATGAAGAACTGTTCTTT	CSARDQEAVVTNEELFF
.	.	TRBV30	TRBJ1-1	TGTGCCTGGAGTCCTCGTTGGGGTCAGACTGAAGCTTTCTTT	CAWSPRWGQTEAFF
many	.	TRBV19	TRBJ1-1	TGTGCCAGTAGTATCATCCCGGGAAACACTGAAGCTTTCTTT	CASSIIPGNTEAFF
many	.	TRBV7-9	TRBJ1-1	TGTGCCAGCAGCCCCCTCTACAATGAAGCTTTCTTT	CASSPLYNEAFF
many	TRBD2	TRBV19	TRBJ2-7	TGTGCCAGTAGACTAGCGGGGACCTACGAGCAGTACTTC	CASRLAGTYEQYF
few	.	TRBV7-9	TRBJ2-5	TGTGCCAGCAGCTTATCCGAGACGGGGTTCCAAGAGACCCAGTACTTC	CASSLSETGFQETQYF
.	.	TRBV7-9	TRBJ1-6	TGTGCCAGCAGCTTAGCGTCGAAGACCCCTAATTCACCCCTCCACTTT	CASSLASKTPNSPLHF
few	.	TRBV7-9	TRBJ2-7	TGTGCCAGCAGTCACACAGGGCCCTCCTACGAGCAGTACTTC	CASSHTGPSYEQYF
many	.	TRBV28	TRBJ1-6	TGTGCCAGCAGCTCCCCATTAAAGGGGAATTCACCCCTCCACTTT	CASSSPLKGNSPLHF
few	.	TRBV21-1	TRBJ2-2	TGTGCCAGCAGCATTCAGACGGGGGCCGGGGAGCTGTTTTTT	CASSIQTGAGELFF
.	.	TRBV7-9	TRBJ2-2	TGTGCCAGCAGTCCGGGGGCAGGAAAGAACACCGGGGAGCTGTTTTTT	CASSPGAGKNTGELFF
.	.	TRBV5-5	TRBJ2-6	TGTGCCAGCAGCCTCGACTCTGGGGCCAACGTCCTGACTTTC	CASSLDSGANVLTF
.	.	TRBV11-2	TRBJ1-1	TGTGCCAGCAGCGAAGCGGCGGGTCCTGAAGCTTTCTTT	CASSEAAGPEAFF
few	.	TRBV25-1	TRBJ2-1	TGTGCCAGCAGTTTCGGCCAGGGAATTCGCAATGAGCAGTTCTTC	CASSFGQGIRNEQFF
.	TRBD1	TRBV27	TRBJ1-2	TGTGCCAGCAGACGACAGGGATATGGCTACACCTTC	CASRRQGYGYTF
.	TRBD2	TRBV28	TRBJ2-7	TGTGCCAGCAGCTTTAGGGGACTAGCTCTCTACGAGCAGTACTTC	CASSFRGLALYEQYF